This TCR beta chain was sequenced during a study of blood T cell repertoires in COVID-19. Study at large: PBMCs, B-cell-depleted T cells, or T cells were the source of the cDNA or gDNA that made up the material.

The germline V gene has CDR1 SGHRS and CDR2 YFSETQ. V lost 0 bases, J lost 0 bases, and 6 bases lay in between. This CDR3 is built from 14 residues. Libraries were prepared by immunoSEQ multiplex PCR; TCRdb keeps only in-frame clonotypes and omits some of them. Of over 120,000 clones listed, around 82% are singletons. This clonotype was sampled from a woman in her 50s who had recovered from COVID-19. Source material: PBMCs or T cells enriched from blood (not recorded which). The rearrangement uses TRBV5-1 and TRBJ1-1; no reliable D call. The CDR3 loop reads CASSLDSMNTEAFF. The CDR3 bases are TGCGCCAGCAGCTTGGACAGCATGAACACTGAAGCTTTCTTT.